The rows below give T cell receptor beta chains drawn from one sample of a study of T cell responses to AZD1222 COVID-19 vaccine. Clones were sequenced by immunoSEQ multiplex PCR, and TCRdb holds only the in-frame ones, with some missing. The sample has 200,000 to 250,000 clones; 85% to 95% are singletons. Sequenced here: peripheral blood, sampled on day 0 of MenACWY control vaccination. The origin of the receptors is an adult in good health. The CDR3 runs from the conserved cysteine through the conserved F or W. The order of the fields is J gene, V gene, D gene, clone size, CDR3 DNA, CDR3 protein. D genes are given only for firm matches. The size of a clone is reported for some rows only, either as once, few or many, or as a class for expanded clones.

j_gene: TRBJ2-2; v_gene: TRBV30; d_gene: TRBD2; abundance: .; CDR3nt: TGTGCCTGGAGGGATACGGGACTAGTCGATGGAACCGGGGAGCTGTTTTTT; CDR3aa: CAWRDTGLVDGTGELFF
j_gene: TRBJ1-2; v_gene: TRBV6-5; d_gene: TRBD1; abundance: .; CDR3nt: TGTGCCACTGGGACAGCGGCCCATGGCTACACCTTC; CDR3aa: CATGTAAHGYTF
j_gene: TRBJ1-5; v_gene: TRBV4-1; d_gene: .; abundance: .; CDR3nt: TGCGCCAGCAGCCAGCGTGTAGGCACGGGGCATCAGCCCCAGCATTTT; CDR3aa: CASSQRVGTGHQPQHF
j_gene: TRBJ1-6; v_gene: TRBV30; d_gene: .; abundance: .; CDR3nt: TGTGCCTGGAGTGTGTCCGGGGCCCTACTCCTCCACTTT; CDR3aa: CAWSVSGALLLHF
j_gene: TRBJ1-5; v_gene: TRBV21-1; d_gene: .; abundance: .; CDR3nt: TGTGCCAGCAGCAAAGCTCGGGCGTCCCGCAATCAGCCCCAGCATTTT; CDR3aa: CASSKARASRNQPQHF
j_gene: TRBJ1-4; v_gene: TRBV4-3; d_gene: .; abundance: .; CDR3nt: TGCGCCAGCAGCCAAGGTCGGAGTGGAAAACTGTTTTTT; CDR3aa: CASSQGRSGKLFF
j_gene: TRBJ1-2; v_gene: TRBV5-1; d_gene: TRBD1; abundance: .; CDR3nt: TGCGCCAGCAGCATTGACAGGGGTCAAATCTATGGCTACACCTTC; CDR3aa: CASSIDRGQIYGYTF
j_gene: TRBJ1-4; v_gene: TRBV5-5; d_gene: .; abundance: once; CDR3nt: TGTGCCAGCAGCTTGGTTTTCGGGACCTATGCAACTAATGAAAAACTGTTTTTT; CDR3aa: CASSLVFGTYATNEKLFF
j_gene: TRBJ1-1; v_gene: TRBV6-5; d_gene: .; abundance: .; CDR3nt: TGTGCCAGCTCATCCGGGACACAGAACACTGAAGCTTTCTTT; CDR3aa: CASSSGTQNTEAFF
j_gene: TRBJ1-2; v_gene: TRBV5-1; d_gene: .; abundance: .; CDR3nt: TGCGCCAGCAGCCCAACCTTCTATGGCTACACCTTC; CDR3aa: CASSPTFYGYTF
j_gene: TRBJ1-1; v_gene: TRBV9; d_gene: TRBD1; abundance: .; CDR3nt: TGTGCCAGCAGCACTTGGACAGGGGACACTGAAGCTTTCTTT; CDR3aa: CASSTWTGDTEAFF
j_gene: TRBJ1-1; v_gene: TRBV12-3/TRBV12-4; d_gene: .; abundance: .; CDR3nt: TGTGCCAGCAGCATCTACGGTGAAGCTTTCTTT; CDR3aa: CASSIYGEAFF
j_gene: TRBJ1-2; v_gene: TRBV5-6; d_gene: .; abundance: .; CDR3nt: TGTGCCAGCAGCTCCGGACAGACGAGCTATGGCTACACCTTC; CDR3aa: CASSSGQTSYGYTF
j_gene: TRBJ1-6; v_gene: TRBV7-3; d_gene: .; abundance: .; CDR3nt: TGTGCCAGCAGCTCCCAACCCTCCGCCAATTCACCCCTCCACTTT; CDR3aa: CASSSQPSANSPLHF
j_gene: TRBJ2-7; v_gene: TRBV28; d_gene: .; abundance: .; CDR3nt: TGTGCCAGCAGTTCCCCTGGGACACTCTCCTACGAGCAGTACTTC; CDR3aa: CASSSPGTLSYEQYF
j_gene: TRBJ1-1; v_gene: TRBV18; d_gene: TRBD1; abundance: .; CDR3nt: TGTGCCAGCTCTCGGACAGGGATGATGAACACTGAAGCTTTCTTT; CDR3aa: CASSRTGMMNTEAFF
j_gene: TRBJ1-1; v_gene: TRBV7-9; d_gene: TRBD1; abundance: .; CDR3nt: TGTGCCAGCAGCTTAAGGACAGGGCTGAACACTGAAGCTTTCTTT; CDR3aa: CASSLRTGLNTEAFF
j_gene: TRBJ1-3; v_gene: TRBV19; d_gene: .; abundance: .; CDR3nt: TGTGCCAGTAGTATGGCGGCGGGGTTCTCTGGAAACACCATATATTTT; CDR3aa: CASSMAAGFSGNTIYF
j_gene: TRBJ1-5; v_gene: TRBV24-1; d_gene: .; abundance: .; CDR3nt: TGTGCCACCAGTGCGGCGTATAGCAATCAGCCCCAGCATTTT; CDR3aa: CATSAAYSNQPQHF
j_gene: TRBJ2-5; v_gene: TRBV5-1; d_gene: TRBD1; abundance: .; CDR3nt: TGCGCCAGCAGCCCGACTGGGGGCCCGGGACAGGGAACGGAGACCCAGTACTTC; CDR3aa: CASSPTGGPGQGTETQYF
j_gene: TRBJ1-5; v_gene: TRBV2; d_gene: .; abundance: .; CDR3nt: TGTGCCAGCAGCCTGACAGGTTCTCGCAATCAGCCCCAGCATTTT; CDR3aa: CASSLTGSRNQPQHF
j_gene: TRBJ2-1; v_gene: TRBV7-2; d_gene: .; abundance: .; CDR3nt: TGTGCCAGCAGCTTAGGGCTCCACTACAATGAGCAGTTCTTC; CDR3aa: CASSLGLHYNEQFF
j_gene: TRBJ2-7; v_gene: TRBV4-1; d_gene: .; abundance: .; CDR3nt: TGCGCCAGCAGCCAAGCATTAAGCCCATACGAGCAGTACTTC; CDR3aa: CASSQALSPYEQYF
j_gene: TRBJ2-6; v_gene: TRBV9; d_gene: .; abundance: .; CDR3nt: TGTGCCAGCAGCGTAGTGTCAGGGGTGGGCAACGTCCTGACTTTC; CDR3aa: CASSVVSGVGNVLTF
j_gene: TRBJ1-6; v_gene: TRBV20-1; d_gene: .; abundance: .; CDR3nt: TGCAGTGCTAGAAGGAATTCACCCCTCCACTTT; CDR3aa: CSARRNSPLHF
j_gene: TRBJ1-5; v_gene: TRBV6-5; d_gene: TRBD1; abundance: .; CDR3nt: TGTGCCAGCAGTCCCAACAGGGGAGGACAGCCCCAGCATTTT; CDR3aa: CASSPNRGGQPQHF
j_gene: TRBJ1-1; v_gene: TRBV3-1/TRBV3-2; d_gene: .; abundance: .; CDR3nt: TGTGCCAGCAGCCAAAAGAGTAACACTGAAGCTTTCTTT; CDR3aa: CASSQKSNTEAFF
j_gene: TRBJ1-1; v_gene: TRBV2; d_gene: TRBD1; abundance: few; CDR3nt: TGTGCCAGCAAAACTCCGGACAGGGGGAACACTGAAGCTTTCTTT; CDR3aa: CASKTPDRGNTEAFF
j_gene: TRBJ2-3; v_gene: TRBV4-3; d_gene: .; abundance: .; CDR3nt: TGCGCCAGCAGCCCCCATCACAGGGCAGATACGCAGTATTTT; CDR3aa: CASSPHHRADTQYF
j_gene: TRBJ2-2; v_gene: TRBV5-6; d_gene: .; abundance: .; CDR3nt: TGTGCCAGCAGCCGATCGGGACAAACGAACACCGGGGAGCTGTTTTTT; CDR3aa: CASSRSGQTNTGELFF
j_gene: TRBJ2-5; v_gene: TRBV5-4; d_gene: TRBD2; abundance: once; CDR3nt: TGTGCCAGCAGCCCACCGGGTAACCCCCTAGCGGGCCAAGAGACCCAGTACTTC; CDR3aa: CASSPPGNPLAGQETQYF
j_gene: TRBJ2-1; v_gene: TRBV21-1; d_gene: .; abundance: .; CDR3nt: TGTGCCAGCAGCAAAAAGGGTGAGCAGTTCTTC; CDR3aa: CASSKKGEQFF
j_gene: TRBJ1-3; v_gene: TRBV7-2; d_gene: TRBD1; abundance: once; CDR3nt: TGTGCCAGCAGCCCACAGAGTACAGGGGGCTCTGGAAACACCATATATTTT; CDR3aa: CASSPQSTGGSGNTIYF
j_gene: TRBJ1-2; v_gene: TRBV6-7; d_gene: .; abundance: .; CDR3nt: TGTGCCAGCAGTTACAACGAAAGGCCTAACTATGGCTACACCTTC; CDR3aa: CASSYNERPNYGYTF
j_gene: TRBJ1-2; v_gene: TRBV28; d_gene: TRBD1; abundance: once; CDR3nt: TGTGCCAGCAGTATCGGGACAGGGGGTGGCTACACCTTC; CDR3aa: CASSIGTGGGYTF
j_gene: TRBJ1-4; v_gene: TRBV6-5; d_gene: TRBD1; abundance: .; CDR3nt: TGTGCCAGCAGTCCCAGGGGGAGCGAAAAACTGTTTTTT; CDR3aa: CASSPRGSEKLFF
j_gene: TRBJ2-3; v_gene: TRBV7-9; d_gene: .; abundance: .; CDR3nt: TGTGCCAGCAGCTTAAGGGGTCCAGATACGCAGTATTTT; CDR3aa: CASSLRGPDTQYF
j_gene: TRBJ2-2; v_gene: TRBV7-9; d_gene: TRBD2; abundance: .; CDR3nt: TGTGCCAGCAGCTTCACGCGGGGGGGCGACACCGGGGAGCTGTTTTTT; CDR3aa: CASSFTRGGDTGELFF
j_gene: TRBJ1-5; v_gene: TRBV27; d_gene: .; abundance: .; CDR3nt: TGTGCCAGCAGTTTGGCGAGAAATCAGCCCCAGCATTTT; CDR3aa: CASSLARNQPQHF
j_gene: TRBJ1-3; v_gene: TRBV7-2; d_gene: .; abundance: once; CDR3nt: TGTGCCAGCAGCTTAGGCGGCACCCTTGGAAACACCATATATTTT; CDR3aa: CASSLGGTLGNTIYF
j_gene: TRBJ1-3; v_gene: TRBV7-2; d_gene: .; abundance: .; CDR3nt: TGTGCCAGCAGCTCCCAGGGTTTTGGGGCCTCTGGAAACACCATATATTTT; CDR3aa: CASSSQGFGASGNTIYF
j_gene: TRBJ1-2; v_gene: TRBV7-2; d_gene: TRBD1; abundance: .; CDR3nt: TGTGCCAGCAGCTTAAGGGTTACAGGGGGCGACTATGGCTACACCTTC; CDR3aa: CASSLRVTGGDYGYTF
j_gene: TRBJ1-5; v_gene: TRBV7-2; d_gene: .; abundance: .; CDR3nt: TGTGCCAGCAGCCCGTCCAATCAGCCCCAGCATTTT; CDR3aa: CASSPSNQPQHF
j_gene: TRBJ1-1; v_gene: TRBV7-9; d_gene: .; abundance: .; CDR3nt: TGTGCCAGCAGCTTAGATCAGGGAAACACTGAAGCTTTCTTT; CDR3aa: CASSLDQGNTEAFF
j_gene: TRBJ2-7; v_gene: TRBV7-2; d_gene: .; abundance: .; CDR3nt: TGTGCCAGCAGCTTAGTTCGGCAGGACCACGAGCAGTACTTC; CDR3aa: CASSLVRQDHEQYF
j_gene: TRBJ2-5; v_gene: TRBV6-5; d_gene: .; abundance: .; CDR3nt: TGTGCCAGCAAACAGGGACAAGAGACCCAGTACTTC; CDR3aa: CASKQGQETQYF